Below, 22 T cell receptor delta chains from the same sample are listed, as sequenced in a study of DNA immune sequencing with unique molecular identifiers. All 8 TRDV and 4 TRDJ genes were targeted in 32-plex amplification of genomic DNA. The library had 12-nucleotide UMIs introduced over around 3 barcoding cycles, then a second adapter PCR. TCRdb called clones from the multiplex PCR reads again using CATT. The data show some 2,500 delta-chain clones, under 8.5% seen once. The sample comprised gamma-delta T cells enriched from blood buffy coat, or unenriched PBMCs (not recorded which). Receptor source: a human donor in good health.

This clone was counted only a few times. The V gene is TRDV1, the J gene TRDJ1; D is tentatively TRDD2 or TRDD3 (9 bases each). TCRdb is silent on the J gene; assignment here came from matching the DNA to germline. V shed 2 bases and J shed 0 bases, with 37 bases lying between them. The CDR3 sequence is 24 residues long. Germline V gene data show CDR1 as TSWWSYY and CDR2 as QGS. This chain's CDR3 is CALGERPSYDFHWGRPRYTDKLIF. The CDR3 DNA reads as TGTGCTCTTGGGGAAAGGCCTTCCTACGACTTTCACTGGGGGAGACCCCGGTACACCGATAAACTCATCTTT.

This clone was seen ten or more times. The chain is built from TRDV2 and TRDJ1; 10 bases line up with TRDD3. Per the germline V gene, CDR1 is GEAIGNYY and CDR2 is EKD. V gave up 0 bases and J gave up 2 bases; unmatched junction bases: 11. CDR3 length equals 18 residues. CDR3 residues: CACDTGLAGGYWTDKLIF. CDR3 bases: TGTGCCTGTGACACCGGGCTGGCTGGGGGATATTGGACCGATAAACTCATCTTT.

The J gene was recorded as TRDJ1; no V gene was called; the table's D gene call, TRDD3, was not cross checked with the DNA. The CDR3 has 16 residues. CDR3 DNA: TGTGCTCTTGGGCCTCCCGACTCGGGCGACACCGATAAACTCATCTTT. Protein product: CALGPPDSGDTDKLIF.

As to this clone: TCRdb's entry gives the protein of a much larger clone, which mismatches this DNA's translation at residue 7, likely from a read error; the protein reported here is translated from the DNA. The rearrangement uses TRDV2 and TRDJ1; 10 bases align to TRDD3. Losses at the gene ends were 0 bases for V and 0 bases for J; bases not matched to a gene: 12. The CDR3 loop spans 19 amino acids. CDR1 is GEAIGNYY and CDR2 is EKD in the germline V gene. The CDR3 loop reads CACDTVRRTGGLHTDKLIF. The DNA for the CDR3 is TGTGCCTGTGACACCGTAAGGCGTACTGGGGGATTGCACACCGATAAACTCATCTTT.

This clone was counted only a few times. The protein TCRdb gives is from a much larger clone and does not agree with this DNA's translation at residue 6, likely a read error; the protein shown here comes from the DNA. The rearrangement links TRDV2 to TRDJ1, with 7 nucleotides matching TRDD3. The germline CDR1 and CDR2 sequences are GEAIGNYY and EKD. The CDR3 has 17 residues. The V segment lost 1 base and the J segment 0 bases; nucleotides outside the gene matches: 10. The CDR3 loop reads CACDTQGDGKYTDKLIF. The CDR3, as DNA: TGTGCCTGTGACACTCAGGGGGATGGAAAGTACACCGATAAACTCATCTTT.

This clone has only a few counts. V usage is TRDV2 and J usage is TRDJ1, with 8 bases aligning to TRDD3. CDR1 and CDR2 (germline): GEAIGNYY, EKD. V lost 0 bases, J lost 3 bases, and 8 bases stayed unmatched. CDR3 length equals 16 residues. The chain's CDR3 is CACDTVGDTEADKLIF. As DNA, the CDR3 is TGTGCCTGTGACACCGTCGGGGATACTGAGGCCGATAAACTCATCTTT.

This clone was detected ten times or more. This likely traces to a read error, being one base from a far larger clone. Other DNA variants within this sample encode the same CDR3. The rearrangement links TRDV2 to TRDJ1; 11 bases match TRDD3. Germline V gives CDR1 GEAIGNYY, CDR2 EKD. CDR3 length equals 15 residues. The trim removed 5 bases at V and 5 bases at J, leaving 9 bases unmatched. CDR3 bases: TGTGCCTGTGCCCAACTGGGGGATAGGGATGATAAACTCATCTTT. Its translation: CACAQLGDRDDKLIF.

This clone was counted ten times or more. The chain has TRDV2 and TRDJ2; TRDD3 matches at 8 bases. Trimming took 3 bases from V and 4 from J; bases not matched to a gene: 6. Germline V CDR1 and CDR2: GEAIGNYY, EKD. The CDR3 is 15 amino acids. The CDR3 loop reads CACDVLGATTAQLFF. The CDR3 DNA reads as TGTGCCTGTGACGTACTGGGGGCTACGACAGCACAACTCTTCTTT.

This clone was picked up a small number of times. The J segment is TRDJ1; no V gene was assigned; TRDD3, the table's D call, lacks a check against the DNA. This CDR3 is built from 19 residues. CDR3 amino acids: CACDTSRGRGGGHTDKLIF. The CDR3 DNA is TGTGCCTGTGACACCTCCAGGGGGCGGGGTGGGGGGCACACCGATAAACTCATCTTT.

This clone has just a few counts. V is TRAV36/DV7 and J is TRDJ1; TRDD3 agrees at 9 bases. The CDR3 covers 18 residues. Per germline, CDR1 VTNFRS and CDR2 LTSSGIE (reference sequence). V was pared by 2 bases and J by 3 bases, with 17 bases of the junction left unmatched. Here the CDR3 reads CAVEGPKSWGMHPDKLIF. CDR3 coding DNA: TGTGCTGTGGAAGGCCCAAAGTCCTGGGGGATGCACCCCGATAAACTCATCTTT. The full variable domain, completed using reference TRAV36/DV7 and TRDJ1, is EDKVVQSPLSLVVHEGDTVTLNCSYEVTNFRSLLWYKQEKKAPTFLFMLTSSGIEKKSGRLSSILDKKELSSILNITATQTGDSAIYLCAVEGPKSWGMHPDKLIFGKGTRVTVEP.

This clone has just a few counts. A read error is likely here: a far larger clone is one base away. Other DNA sequences from this sample encode an identical CDR3 as well. The rearrangement joins TRDV2 to TRDJ3; D might be TRDD2 (6 bases). Germline lookup yields CDR1 GEAIGNYY and CDR2 EKD. The length of the CDR3 is 20 residues. Written as DNA, the CDR3 is TGTGCCTGTGACACCCTTGAACATAAGAACGCTTCCTGGGACACCCGACAGATGTTCTTC. This encodes CACDTLEHKNASWDTRQMFF.

There are a few counts of this clone. Since a far larger clone is one base different, this is likely a read error. Different DNA sequences within this sample yield the same CDR3. The chain uses TRDV2 and TRDJ1; TRDD3 matches 9 bases. The CDR3 spans 19 residues. Germline V gives CDR1 GEAIGNYY, CDR2 EKD. The DNA of the CDR3 is TGTGCCTGCGACACCTTGTCTTTACTGGGGGAAGAGTACACCGATAAACTCATCTTT. Translated, it gives CACDTLSLLGEEYTDKLIF.

In this sample, this clone turned up many times. The chain joins TRDV2 to TRDJ1; 8 nucleotides align to TRDD3. V dropped 3 bases and J dropped 3; count of bases not matched to a gene: 5. Per the germline V gene, CDR1 is GEAIGNYY and CDR2 is EKD. This CDR3 region has 14 residues. This CDR3 reads CACDLLGEADKLIF. In nucleotides, the CDR3 is TGTGCCTGTGACCTTCTGGGGGAGGCCGATAAACTCATCTTT.

This clone has just a few counts. The chain links TRDV2 to TRDJ1; the match to TRDD3 covers 13 bases. J lost 2 bases, V lost 5 bases, and 19 bases had no gene match. The CDR3 is 20 amino acids. Germline V lookup: CDR1 GEAIGNYY, CDR2 EKD. The CDR3 region is CACVSLDHTGGYAWTDKLIF. In DNA form, the CDR3 reads TGTGCCTGTGTCTCTCTGGATCATACTGGGGGATACGCTTGGACCGATAAACTCATCTTT.

Concerning this clone itself: With only one base between it and a far larger clone, this is likely a read error. Other DNA sequences from this sample encode an identical CDR3 as well. The V gene corresponds to TRDV1; no J gene was called; TRDD3 is taken as the D call from the table, unchecked against the DNA. The CDR3 is made up of 26 amino acids. Per the germline V gene, CDR1 is TSWWSYY and CDR2 is QGS. CDR3 nucleotides: TGTGCTCTTGGGGAACCCCCTCCTACGGATTCAGTACTGGGGGATACGCCCCAGACGGCCGCCGATAAACTAATCTTT. Translation: CALGEPPPTDSVLGDTPQTAADKLIF.

This clone has just a few counts. Being one base from a much bigger clone, this may be a read error. This chain connects TRDV2 to TRDJ1; 10 bases are shared with TRDD3. The CDR3 length is 18 residues. Trimming at V came to 1 base and at J to 6 bases, leaving 16 bases not matched to a gene. Germline V gives CDR1 GEAIGNYY, CDR2 EKD. In DNA form, the CDR3 reads TGTGCCTGTGACACGGTTACTGGGGGATTCGGAGTGACCTATAAACTCATCTTT. Protein: CACDTVTGGFGVTYKLIF.

Only a few counts were recorded for this clone. TCRdb records a much larger clone's protein for this DNA, with a difference at residue 12 that likely arises from a read error; the protein given is the translation of the DNA. The chain is built from TRDV2 and TRDJ3; weak D call: TRDD3 (5 bases). The CDR3 consists of 17 residues. Germline V gene lookup returns CDR1 GEAIGNYY and CDR2 EKD. Here the CDR3 DNA reads TGTGCCTGTGACACATCGCCCCCCTCCTGGGACATCCGACAGATGTTTTTC. Its protein is CACDTSPPSWDIRQMFF.

This clone was recorded a few times. The V call is TRDV2, the J call TRDJ1, with 7 positions matching TRDD3. Trimming took 1 base from V and 3 from J; bases not matched to a gene: 22. Germline CDR1 reads GEAIGNYY; CDR2 reads EKD. The CDR3 sequence is 20 residues long. The CDR3 reads CACDTINTAGGPRGADKLIF. The CDR3 nucleotides read TGTGCCTGTGACACTATTAATACGGCTGGGGGCCCTCGGGGGGCCGATAAACTCATCTTT.

In this sample, this clone turned up a few times. A far larger clone lies a single base away; this is likely a read error. Other DNA sequences in this specimen translate into the identical CDR3. The V and J genes are TRDV2 and TRDJ1, with 9 bases that match TRDD3. CDR1 GEAIGNYY and CDR2 EKD come from the germline V gene. The junction had 7 bases not matched to a gene; V was cut back by 0 bases and J by 0 bases. The CDR3 sequence is 17 residues long. The DNA for the CDR3 is TGTGCCTGTGACACCCTTACTGGGGGACCATACACCGATAAACTCATCTTT. Translating gives CACDTLTGGPYTDKLIF.

This clone is hyperexpanded in the sample. Other DNA sequences in the same sample also yield this CDR3. CDR3 protein: CACDTLRVSGGHEYTDKLIF. CDR3 DNA: TGTGCCTGTGACACCCTGAGGGTTTCTGGGGGACACGAGTACACCGATAAACTCATCTTT. The chain couples TRDV2 to TRDJ1; 8 bases line up with TRDD3. The CDR3 covers 20 residues. V gave up 0 bases and J gave up 0 bases; unmatched junction bases: 17. Germline V gives CDR1 GEAIGNYY, CDR2 EKD.

The V gene is TRDV2, the J gene TRDJ3, with TRDD3 matching 11 bases. CDR1 and CDR2 from the germline V gene are GEAIGNYY and EKD. This CDR3 region has 19 residues. Germline trimming cut 0 bases from V and 1 base from J; bases unmatched to any gene: 4. Here the CDR3 DNA reads TGTGCCTGTGACACCACTGGGGGATATGATTCCTGGGACACCCGACAGATGTTTTTC. Its translation is CACDTTGGYDSWDTRQMFF.

This clone is medium-sized by share. This specimen includes other DNA sequences encoding the same CDR3. The chain links TRDV2 to TRDJ1, with 11 bases lining up with TRDD3. Germline V gene data show CDR1 as GEAIGNYY and CDR2 as EKD. This CDR3 comprises 17 residues. V shed 1 base and J 1 base; nucleotides not matched to a gene: 7. CDR3 protein: CACDTLGDNLATDKLIF. In nucleotides, the CDR3 is TGTGCCTGTGACACACTGGGGGATAACCTCGCCACCGATAAACTCATCTTT.